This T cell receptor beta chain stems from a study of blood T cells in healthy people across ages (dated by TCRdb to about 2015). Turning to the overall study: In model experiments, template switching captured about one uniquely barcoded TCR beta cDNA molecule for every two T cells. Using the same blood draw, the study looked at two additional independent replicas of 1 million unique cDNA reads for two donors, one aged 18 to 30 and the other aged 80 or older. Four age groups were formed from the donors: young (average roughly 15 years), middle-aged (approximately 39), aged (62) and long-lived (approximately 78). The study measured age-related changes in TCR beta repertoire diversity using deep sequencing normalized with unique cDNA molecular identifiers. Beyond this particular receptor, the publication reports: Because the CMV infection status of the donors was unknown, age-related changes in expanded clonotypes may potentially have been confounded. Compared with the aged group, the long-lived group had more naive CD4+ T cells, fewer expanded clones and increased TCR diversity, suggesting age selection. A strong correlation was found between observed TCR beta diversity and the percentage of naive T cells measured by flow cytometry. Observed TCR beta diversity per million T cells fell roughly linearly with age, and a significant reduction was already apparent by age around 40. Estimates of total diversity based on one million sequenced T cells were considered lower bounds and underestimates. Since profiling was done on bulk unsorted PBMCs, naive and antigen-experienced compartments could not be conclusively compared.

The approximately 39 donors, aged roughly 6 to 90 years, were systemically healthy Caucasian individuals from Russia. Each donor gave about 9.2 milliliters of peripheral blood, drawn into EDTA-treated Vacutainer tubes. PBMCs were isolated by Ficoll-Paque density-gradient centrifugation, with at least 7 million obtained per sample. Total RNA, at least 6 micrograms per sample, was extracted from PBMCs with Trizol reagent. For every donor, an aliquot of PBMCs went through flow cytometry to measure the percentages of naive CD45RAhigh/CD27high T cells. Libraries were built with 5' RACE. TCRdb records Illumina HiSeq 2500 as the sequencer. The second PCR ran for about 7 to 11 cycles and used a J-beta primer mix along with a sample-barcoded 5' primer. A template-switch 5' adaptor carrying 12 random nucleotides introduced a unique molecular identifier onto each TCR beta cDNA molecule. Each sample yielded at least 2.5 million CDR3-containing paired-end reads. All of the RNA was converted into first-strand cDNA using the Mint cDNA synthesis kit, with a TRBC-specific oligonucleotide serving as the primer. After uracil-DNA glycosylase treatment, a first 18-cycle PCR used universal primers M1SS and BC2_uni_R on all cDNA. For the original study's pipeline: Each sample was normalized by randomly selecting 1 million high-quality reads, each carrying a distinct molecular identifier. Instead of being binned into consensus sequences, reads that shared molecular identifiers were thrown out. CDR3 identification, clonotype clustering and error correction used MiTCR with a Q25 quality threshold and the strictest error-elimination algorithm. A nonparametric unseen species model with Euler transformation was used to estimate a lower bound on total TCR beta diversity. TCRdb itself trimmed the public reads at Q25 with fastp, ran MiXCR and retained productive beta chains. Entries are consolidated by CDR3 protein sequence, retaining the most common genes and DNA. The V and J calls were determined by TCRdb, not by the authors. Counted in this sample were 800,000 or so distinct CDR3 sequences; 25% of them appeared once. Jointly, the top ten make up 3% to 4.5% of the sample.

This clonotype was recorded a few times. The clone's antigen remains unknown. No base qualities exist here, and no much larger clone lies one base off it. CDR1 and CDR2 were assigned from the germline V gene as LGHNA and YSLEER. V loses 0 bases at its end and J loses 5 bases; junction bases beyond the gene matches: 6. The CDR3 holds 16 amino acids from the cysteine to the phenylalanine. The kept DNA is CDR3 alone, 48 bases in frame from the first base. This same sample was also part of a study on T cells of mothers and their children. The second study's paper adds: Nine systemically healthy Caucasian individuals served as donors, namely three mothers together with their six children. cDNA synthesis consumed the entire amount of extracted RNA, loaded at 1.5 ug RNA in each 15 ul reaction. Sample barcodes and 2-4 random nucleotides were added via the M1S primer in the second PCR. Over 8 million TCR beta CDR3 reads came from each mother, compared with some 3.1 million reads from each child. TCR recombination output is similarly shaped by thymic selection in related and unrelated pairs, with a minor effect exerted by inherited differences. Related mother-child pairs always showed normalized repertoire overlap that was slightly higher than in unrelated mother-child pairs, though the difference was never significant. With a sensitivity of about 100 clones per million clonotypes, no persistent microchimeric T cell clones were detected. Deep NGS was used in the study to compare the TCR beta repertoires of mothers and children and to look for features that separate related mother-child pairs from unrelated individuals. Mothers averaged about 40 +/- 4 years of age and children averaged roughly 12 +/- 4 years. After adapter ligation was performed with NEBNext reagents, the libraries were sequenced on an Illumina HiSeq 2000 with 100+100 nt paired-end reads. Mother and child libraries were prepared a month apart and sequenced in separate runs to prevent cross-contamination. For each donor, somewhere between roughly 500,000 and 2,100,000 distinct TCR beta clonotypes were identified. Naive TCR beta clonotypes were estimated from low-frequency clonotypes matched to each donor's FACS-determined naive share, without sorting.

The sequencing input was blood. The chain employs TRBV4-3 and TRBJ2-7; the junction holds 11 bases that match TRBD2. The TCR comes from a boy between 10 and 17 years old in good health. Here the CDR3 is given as CASSQDAVAGGDEQYF. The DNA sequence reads TGCGCCAGCAGCCAAGATGCCGTAGCGGGAGGGGACGAGCAGTACTTC.